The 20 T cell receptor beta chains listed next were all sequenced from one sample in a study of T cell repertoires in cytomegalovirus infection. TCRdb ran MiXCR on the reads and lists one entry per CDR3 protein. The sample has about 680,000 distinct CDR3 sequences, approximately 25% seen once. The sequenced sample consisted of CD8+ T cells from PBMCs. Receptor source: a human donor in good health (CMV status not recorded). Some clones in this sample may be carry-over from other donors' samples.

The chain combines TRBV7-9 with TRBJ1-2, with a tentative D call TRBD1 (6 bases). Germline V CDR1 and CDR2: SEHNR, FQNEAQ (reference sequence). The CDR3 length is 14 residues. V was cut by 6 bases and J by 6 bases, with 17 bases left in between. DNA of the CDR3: TGTGCCAGCAGTATCAGTTACGGGGGCCATGGCTACACCTTC. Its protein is CASSISYGGHGYTF.

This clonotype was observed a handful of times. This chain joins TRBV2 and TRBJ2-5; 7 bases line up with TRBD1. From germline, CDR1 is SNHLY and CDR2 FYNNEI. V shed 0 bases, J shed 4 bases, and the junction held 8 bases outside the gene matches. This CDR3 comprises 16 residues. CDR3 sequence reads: CASSEARQGWGETQYF. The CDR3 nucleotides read TGTGCCAGCAGTGAAGCTAGACAGGGCTGGGGAGAGACCCAGTACTTC.

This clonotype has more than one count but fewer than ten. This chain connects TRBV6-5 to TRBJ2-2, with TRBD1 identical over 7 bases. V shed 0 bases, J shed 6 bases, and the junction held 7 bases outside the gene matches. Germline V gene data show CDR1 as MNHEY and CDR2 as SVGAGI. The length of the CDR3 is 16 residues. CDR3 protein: CASSYSRSTGAGELFF. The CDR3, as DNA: TGTGCCAGCAGTTACTCTAGATCAACAGGGGCCGGGGAGCTGTTTTTT.

CDR3 region: CASRPRQAAYEQYV. In DNA form, the CDR3 reads TGTGCCAGCAGACCCCGACAGGCGGCTTACGAGCAGTACGTC. The chain is built from TRBV28 and TRBJ2-7; TRBD1 is a possible D gene (6 bases). The germline V and J ends were trimmed by 6 bases and 4 bases, with 16 bases remaining between them. Germline V gene data show CDR1 as MDHEN and CDR2 as SYDVKM. The CDR3 is made up of 14 amino acids.

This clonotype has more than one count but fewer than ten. The CDR3 nucleotides are TGTGCCAGCAGTGGGGAGCAAGAGATTAACACTGAAGCTTTCTTT. Translated: CASSGEQEINTEAFF. The rearrangement uses TRBV5-4 and TRBJ1-1, with D unresolved. The V gene's germline CDR1 is SGHNT and CDR2 YYREEE (reference sequence). The CDR3 has 15 residues. V lost 5 bases to trimming and J lost 2 bases, with 16 bases between them.

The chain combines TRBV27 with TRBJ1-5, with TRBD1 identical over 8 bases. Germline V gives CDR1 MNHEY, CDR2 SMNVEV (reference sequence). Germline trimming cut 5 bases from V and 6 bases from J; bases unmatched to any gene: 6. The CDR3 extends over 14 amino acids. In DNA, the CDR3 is TGTGCCAGCAGTACCCAGGGGGCGGTTCAGCCCCAGCATTTT. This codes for CASSTQGAVQPQHF.

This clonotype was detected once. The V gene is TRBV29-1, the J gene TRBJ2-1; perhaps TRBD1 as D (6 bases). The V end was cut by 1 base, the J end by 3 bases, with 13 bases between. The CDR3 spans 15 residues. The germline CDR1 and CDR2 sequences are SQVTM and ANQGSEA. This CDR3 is CSVEGTAKIYNEQFF. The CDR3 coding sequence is TGCAGCGTTGAAGGGACAGCAAAGATCTACAATGAGCAGTTCTTC.

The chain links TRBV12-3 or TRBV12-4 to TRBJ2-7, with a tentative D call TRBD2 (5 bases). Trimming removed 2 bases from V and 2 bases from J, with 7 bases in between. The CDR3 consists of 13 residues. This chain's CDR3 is CASSLTAAYEQYF. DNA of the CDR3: TGTGCCAGCAGTTTAACAGCGGCCTACGAGCAGTACTTC.

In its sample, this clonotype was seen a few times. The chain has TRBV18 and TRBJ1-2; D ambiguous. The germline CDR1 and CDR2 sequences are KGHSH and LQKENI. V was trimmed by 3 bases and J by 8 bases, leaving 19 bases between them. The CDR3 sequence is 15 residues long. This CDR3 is CASSPGRDGPPGYTF. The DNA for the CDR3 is TGTGCCAGCTCACCGGGTCGAGATGGCCCCCCGGGCTACACCTTC.

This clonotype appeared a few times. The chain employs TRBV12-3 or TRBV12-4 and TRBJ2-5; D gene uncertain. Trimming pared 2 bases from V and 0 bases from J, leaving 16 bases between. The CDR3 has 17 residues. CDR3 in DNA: TGTGCCAGCAGTTTAAAGGGCAGAACGAGATACCAAGAGACCCAGTACTTC. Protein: CASSLKGRTRYQETQYF.

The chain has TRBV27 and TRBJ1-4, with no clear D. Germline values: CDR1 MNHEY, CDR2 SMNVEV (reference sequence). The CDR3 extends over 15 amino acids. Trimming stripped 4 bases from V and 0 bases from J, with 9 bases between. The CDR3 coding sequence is TGTGCCAGCAGTTCCACGGGAGCAACTAATGAAAAACTGTTTTTT. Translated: CASSSTGATNEKLFF.

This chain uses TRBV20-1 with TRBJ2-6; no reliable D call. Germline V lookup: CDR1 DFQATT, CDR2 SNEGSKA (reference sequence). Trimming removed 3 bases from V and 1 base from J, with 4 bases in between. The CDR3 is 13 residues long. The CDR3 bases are TGCAGTGCTAGGCCTTCTGGGGCCAACGTCCTGACTTTC. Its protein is CSARPSGANVLTF.

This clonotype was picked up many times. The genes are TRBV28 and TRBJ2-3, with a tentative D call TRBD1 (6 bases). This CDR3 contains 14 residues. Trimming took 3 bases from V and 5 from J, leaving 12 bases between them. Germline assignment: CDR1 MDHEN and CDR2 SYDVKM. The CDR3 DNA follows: TGTGCCAGCAGTTTCCCCAGGGGATTAGATACGCAGTATTTT. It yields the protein CASSFPRGLDTQYF.

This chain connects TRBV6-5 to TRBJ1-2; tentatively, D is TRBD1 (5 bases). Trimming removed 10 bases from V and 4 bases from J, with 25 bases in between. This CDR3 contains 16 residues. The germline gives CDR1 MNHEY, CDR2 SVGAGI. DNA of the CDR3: TGTGCCAACATCAAACGAATGACAGATATTGGCTATGGCTACACCTTC. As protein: CANIKRMTDIGYGYTF.

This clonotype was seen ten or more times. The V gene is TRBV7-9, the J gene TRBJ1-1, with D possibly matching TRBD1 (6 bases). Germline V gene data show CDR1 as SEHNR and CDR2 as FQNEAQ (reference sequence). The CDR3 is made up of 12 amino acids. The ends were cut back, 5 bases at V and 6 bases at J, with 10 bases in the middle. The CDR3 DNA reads TGTGCCAGCAGCCCAGGGGTCGCTGAAGCTTTCTTT. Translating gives CASSPGVAEAFF.

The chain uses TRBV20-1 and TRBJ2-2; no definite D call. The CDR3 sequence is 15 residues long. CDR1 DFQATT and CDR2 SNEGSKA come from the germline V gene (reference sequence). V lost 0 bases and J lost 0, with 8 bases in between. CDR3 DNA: TGCAGTGCTAGAGAGGCGGAAACGAACACCGGGGAGCTGTTTTTT. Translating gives CSAREAETNTGELFF.

This chain's CDR3 is CASSPLAGPDTQYF. In nucleotides, the CDR3 is TGTGCCAGCAGTCCCCTAGCGGGGCCTGATACGCAGTATTTT. V and J are TRBV27 and TRBJ2-3, with 9 bases matching TRBD2. Germline V gene sequence: CDR1 MNHEY, CDR2 SMNVEV (reference sequence). The CDR3 loop spans 14 amino acids. J lost 6 bases, V lost 5 bases, and 6 bases had no gene match.

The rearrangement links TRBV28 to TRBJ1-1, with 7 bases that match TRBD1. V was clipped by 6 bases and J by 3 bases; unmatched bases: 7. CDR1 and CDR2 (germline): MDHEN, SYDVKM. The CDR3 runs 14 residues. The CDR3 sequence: CASSVEGAYTEAFF. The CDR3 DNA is TGTGCCAGCAGCGTAGAGGGGGCTTACACTGAAGCTTTCTTT.

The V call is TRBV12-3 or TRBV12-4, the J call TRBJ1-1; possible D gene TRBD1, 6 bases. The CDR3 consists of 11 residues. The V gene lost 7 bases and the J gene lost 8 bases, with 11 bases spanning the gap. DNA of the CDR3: TGTGCCAGCACCGCCAGGGGAGAAGCTTTCTTT. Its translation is CASTARGEAFF.

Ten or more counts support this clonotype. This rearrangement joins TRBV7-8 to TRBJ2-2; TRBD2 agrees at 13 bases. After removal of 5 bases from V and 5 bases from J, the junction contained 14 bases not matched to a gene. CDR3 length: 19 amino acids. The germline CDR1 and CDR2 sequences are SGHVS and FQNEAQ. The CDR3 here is CASSRYRRLAGGLTGELFF. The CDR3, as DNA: TGTGCCAGCAGCCGATACCGTAGACTAGCGGGGGGTCTGACCGGGGAGCTGTTTTTT.